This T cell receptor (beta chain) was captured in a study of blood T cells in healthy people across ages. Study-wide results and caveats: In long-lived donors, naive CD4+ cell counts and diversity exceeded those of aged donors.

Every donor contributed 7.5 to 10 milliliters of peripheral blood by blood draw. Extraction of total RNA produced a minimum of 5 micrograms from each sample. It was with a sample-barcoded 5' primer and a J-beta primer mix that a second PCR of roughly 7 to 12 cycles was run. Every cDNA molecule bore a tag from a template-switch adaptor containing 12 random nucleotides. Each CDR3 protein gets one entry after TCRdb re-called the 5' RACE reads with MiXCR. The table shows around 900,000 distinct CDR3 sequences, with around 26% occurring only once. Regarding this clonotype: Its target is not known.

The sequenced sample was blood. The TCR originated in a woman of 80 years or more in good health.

CDR3 sequence: CASSWDRGQYEQYF. The CDR3 coding sequence is TGTGCCAGCAGCTGGGACAGGGGGCAGTACGAGCAGTACTTC. The V gene is TRBV2, the J gene TRBJ2-4; 12 nucleotides line up with TRBD1. The DNA end lines up better with TRBJ2-7; the J call may be wrong. The CDR3 covers 14 residues. Germline CDR1 SNHLY, CDR2 FYNNEI.